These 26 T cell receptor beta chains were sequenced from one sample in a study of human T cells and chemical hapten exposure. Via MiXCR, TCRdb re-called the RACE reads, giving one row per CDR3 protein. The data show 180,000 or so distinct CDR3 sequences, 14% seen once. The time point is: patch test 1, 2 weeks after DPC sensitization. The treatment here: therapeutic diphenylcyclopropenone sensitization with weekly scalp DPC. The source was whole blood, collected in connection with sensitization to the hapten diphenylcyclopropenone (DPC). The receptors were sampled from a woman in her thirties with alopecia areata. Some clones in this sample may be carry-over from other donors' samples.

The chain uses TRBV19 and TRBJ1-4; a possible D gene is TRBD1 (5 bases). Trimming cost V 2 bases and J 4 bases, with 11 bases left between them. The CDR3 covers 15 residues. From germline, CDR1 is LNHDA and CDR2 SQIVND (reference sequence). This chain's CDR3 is CASSITQGYNEKLFF. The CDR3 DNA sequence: TGTGCCAGTAGTATAACGCAGGGCTATAATGAAAAACTGTTTTTT.

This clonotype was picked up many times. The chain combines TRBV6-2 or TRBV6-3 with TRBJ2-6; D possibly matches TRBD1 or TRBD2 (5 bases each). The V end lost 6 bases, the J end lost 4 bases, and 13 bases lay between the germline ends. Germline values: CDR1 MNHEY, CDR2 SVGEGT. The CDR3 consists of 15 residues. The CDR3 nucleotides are TGTGCCAGCAGCCCTGGGGGTACCGGGGCCAACGTCCTGACTTTC. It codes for CASSPGGTGANVLTF.

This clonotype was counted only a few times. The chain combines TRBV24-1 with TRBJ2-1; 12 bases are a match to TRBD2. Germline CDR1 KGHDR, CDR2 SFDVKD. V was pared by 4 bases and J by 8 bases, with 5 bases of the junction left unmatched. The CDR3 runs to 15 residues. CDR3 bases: TGTGCCACCAGTGAACCCGCTAGCGGGAGGGATGAGCAGTTCTTC. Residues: CATSEPASGRDEQFF.

As DNA, the CDR3 is TGTGCCAGCAGCTTAGGTGGGCTGCAGGGGGCCTATGGCTACACCTTC. Translating gives CASSLGGLQGAYGYTF. The chain uses TRBV7-2 and TRBJ1-2, with 8 bases matching TRBD1. CDR1 is SGHTA and CDR2 is FQGNSA in the germline V gene. With V trimmed by 1 base and J by 4 bases, 8 bases remained unmatched. This CDR3 comprises 16 residues.

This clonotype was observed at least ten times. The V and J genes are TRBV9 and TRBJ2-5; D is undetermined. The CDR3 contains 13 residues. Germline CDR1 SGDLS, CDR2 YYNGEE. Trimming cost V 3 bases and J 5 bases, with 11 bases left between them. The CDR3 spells CASSAAPKETQYF. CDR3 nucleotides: TGTGCCAGCAGCGCTGCCCCAAAGGAGACCCAGTACTTC. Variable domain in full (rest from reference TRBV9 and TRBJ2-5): DSGVTQTPKHLITATGQRVTLRCSPRSGDLSVYWYQQSLDQGLQFLIQYYNGEERAKGNILERFSAQQFPDLHSELNLSSLELGDSALYFCASSAAPKETQYFGPGTRLLVL.

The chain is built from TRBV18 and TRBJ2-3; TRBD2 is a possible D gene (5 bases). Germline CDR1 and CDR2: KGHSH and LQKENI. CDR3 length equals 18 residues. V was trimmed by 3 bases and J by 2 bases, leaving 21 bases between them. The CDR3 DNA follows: TGTGCCAGCTCACCGATAATATCTGGTCGGGGATCCACAGATACGCAGTATTTT. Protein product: CASSPIISGRGSTDTQYF.

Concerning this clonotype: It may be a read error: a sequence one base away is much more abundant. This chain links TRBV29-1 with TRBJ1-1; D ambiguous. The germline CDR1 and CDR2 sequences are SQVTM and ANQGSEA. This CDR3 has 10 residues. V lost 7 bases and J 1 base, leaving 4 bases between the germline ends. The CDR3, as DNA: TGCAGCGGTGAGAACACTGAAGCTTTCTTT. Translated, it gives CSGENTEAFF.

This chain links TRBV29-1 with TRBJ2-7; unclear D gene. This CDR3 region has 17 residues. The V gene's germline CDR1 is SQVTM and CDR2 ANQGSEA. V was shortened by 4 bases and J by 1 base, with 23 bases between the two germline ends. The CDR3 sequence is CSVGDPVGIGASYEQYF. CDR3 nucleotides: TGCAGCGTTGGCGACCCTGTTGGGATAGGAGCTTCCTACGAGCAGTACTTC.

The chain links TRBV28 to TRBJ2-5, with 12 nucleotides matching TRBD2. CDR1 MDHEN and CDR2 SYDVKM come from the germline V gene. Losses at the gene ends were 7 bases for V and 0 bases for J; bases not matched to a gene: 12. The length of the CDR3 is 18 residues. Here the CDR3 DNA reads TGTGCCAGCACCACGGGGGGACTAGCGGGCCCGTACCAAGAGACCCAGTACTTC. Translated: CASTTGGLAGPYQETQYF.

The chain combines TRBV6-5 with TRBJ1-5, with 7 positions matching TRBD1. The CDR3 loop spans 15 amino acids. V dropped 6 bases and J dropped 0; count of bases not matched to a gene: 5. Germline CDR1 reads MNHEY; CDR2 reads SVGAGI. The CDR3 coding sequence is TGTGCCAGCAGGCGGGGACAGAATAGCAATCAGCCCCAGCATTTT. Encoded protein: CASRRGQNSNQPQHF.

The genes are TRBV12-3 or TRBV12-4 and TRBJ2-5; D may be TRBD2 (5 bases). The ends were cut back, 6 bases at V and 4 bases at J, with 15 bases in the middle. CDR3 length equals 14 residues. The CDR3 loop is CASSQGIGLETQYF. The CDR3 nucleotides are TGTGCCAGCAGCCAAGGGATAGGACTAGAGACCCAGTACTTC.

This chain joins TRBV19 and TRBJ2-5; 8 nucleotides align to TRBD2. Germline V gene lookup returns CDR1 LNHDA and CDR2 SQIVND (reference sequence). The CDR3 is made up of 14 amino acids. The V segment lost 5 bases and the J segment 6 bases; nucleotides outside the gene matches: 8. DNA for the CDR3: TGTGCCAGTAGTTGGCGGGGGGCCGTGAAGACCCAGTACTTC. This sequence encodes CASSWRGAVKTQYF. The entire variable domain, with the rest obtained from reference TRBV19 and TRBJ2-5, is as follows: DGGITQSPKYLFRKEGQNVTLSCEQNLNHDAMYWYRQDPGQGLRLIYYSQIVNDFQKGDIAEGYSVSREKKESFPLTVTSAQKNPTAFYLCASSWRGAVKTQYFGPGTRLLVL.

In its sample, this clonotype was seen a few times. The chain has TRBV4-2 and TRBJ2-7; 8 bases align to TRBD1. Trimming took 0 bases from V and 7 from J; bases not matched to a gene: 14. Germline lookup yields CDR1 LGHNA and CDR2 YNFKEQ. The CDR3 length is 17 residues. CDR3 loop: CASSQDLGGQGAREQYF. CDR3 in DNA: TGTGCCAGCAGCCAAGATCTAGGAGGGCAGGGGGCACGAGAGCAGTACTTC.

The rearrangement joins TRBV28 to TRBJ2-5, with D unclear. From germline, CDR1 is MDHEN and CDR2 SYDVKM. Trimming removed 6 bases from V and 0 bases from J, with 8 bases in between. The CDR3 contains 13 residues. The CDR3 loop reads CASRWDDQETQYF. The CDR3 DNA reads TGTGCCAGCAGGTGGGATGACCAAGAGACCCAGTACTTC.

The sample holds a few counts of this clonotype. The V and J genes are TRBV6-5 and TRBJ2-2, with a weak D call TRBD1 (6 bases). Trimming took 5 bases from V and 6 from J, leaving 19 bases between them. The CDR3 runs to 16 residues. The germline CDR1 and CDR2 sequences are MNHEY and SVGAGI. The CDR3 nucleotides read TGTGCCAGCAGTGCACGTGGGGTGGGGGCGGCCGGGGAGCTGTTTTTT. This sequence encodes CASSARGVGAAGELFF.

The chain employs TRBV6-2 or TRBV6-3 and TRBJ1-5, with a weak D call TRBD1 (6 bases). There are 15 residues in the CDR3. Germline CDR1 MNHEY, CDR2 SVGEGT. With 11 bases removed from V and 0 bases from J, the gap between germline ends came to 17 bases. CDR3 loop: CALKGGSLSNQPQHF. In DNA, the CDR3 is TGTGCCCTAAAAGGGGGTTCCCTTAGCAATCAGCCCCAGCATTTT.

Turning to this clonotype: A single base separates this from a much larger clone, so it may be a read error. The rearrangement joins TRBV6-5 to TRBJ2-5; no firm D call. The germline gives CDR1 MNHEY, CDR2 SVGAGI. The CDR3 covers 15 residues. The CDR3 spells CANSYYGPGTETQYF. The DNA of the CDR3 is TGTGCCAACAGTTACTACGGTCCAGGTACAGAGACCCAGTACTTC.

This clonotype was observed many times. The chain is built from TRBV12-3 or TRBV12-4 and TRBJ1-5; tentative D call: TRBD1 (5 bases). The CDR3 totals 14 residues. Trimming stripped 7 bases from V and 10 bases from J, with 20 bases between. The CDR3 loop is CASTSGSGQSPQHF. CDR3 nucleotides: TGTGCCAGCACCTCCGGGTCAGGGCAATCTCCCCAGCATTTT.

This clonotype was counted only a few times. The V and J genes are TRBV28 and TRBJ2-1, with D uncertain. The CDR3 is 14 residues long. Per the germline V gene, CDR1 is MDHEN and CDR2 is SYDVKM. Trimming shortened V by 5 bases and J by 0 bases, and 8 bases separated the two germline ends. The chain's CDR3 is CASSPQDSYNEQFF. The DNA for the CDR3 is TGTGCCAGCAGTCCCCAAGACTCCTACAATGAGCAGTTCTTC.

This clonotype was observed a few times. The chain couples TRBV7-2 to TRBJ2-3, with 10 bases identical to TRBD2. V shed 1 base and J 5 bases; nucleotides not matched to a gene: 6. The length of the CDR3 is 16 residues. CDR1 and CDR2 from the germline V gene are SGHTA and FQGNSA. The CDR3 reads CASSLEAGGQQDTQYF. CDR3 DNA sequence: TGTGCCAGCAGCTTAGAAGCGGGGGGGCAGCAAGATACGCAGTATTTT.

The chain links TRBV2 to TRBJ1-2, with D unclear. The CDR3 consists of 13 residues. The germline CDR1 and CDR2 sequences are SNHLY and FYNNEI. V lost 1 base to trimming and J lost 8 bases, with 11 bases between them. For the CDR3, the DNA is TGTGCCAGCAGTGAAGATGACGAAACCGGCTACACCTTC. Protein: CASSEDDETGYTF.

The CDR3 sequence: CSALWTGTYEQYF. The DNA for the CDR3 is TGCAGTGCTCTCTGGACAGGGACCTACGAGCAGTACTTC. The chain employs TRBV20-1 and TRBJ2-7; 8 bases are shared with TRBD1. The CDR3 sequence is 13 residues long. Germline assignment: CDR1 DFQATT and CDR2 SNEGSKA (reference sequence). V gave up 5 bases and J gave up 2 bases; unmatched junction bases: 5.

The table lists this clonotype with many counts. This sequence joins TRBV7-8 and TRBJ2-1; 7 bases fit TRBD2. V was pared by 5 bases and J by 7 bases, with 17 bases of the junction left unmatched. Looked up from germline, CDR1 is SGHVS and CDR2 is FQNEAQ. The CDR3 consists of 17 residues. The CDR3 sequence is CASSEQRTRSKRNEQFF. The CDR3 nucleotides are TGTGCCAGCAGCGAGCAACGGACTAGGTCAAAACGGAATGAGCAGTTCTTC.

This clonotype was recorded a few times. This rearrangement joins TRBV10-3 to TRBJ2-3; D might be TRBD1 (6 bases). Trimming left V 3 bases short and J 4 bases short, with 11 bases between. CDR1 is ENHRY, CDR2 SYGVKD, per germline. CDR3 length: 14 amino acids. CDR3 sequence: CAISENREPDTQYF. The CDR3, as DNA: TGTGCCATCAGTGAAAACAGGGAACCAGATACGCAGTATTTT.

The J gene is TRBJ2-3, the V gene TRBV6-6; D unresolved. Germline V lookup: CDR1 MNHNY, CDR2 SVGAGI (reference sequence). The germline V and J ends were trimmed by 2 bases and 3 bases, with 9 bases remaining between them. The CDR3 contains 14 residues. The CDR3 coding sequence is TGTGCCAGCAGTTACACAGTAACGACAGATACGCAGTATTTT. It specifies CASSYTVTTDTQYF.

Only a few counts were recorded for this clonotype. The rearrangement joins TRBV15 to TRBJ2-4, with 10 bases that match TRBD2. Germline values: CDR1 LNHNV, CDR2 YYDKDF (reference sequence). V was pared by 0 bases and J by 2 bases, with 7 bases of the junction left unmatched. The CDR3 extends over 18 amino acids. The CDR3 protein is CATSREPSGGASKNIQYF. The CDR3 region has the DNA TGTGCCACCAGCAGAGAACCAAGCGGGGGGGCCTCCAAAAACATTCAGTACTTC. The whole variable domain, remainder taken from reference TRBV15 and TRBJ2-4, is DAMVIQNPRYQVTQFGKPVTLSCSQTLNHNVMYWYQQKSSQAPKLLFHYYDKDFNNEADTPDNFQSRRPNTSFCFLDIRSPGLGDTAMYLCATSREPSGGASKNIQYFGAGTRLSVL.